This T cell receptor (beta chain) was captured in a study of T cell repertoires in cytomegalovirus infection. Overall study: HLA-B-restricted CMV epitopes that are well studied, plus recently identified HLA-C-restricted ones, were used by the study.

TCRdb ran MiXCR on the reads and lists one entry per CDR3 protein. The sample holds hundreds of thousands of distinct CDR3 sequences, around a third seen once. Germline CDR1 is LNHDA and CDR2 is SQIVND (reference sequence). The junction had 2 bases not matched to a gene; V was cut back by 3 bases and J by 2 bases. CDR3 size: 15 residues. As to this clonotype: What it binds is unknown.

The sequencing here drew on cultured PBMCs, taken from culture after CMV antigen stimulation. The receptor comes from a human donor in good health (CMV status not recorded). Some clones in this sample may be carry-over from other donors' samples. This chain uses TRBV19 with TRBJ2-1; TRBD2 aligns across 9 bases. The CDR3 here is CASSMAGGAYNEQFF. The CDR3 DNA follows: TGTGCCAGTAGTATGGCGGGAGGGGCCTACAATGAGCAGTTCTTC.